The table lists the clone carrying this TCR beta chain with a few counts. Participants with HIV, all of them, were treated in the United States. The entry originates in a study of long-term antiretroviral therapy in people with HIV. On the study more broadly: It was about a decade after the earliest samples that the 2015 immediate-ART recommendation appeared.

V was trimmed by 0 bases and J by 6 bases, leaving 15 bases between them. The CDR3 contains 15 residues. In germline, CDR1 is SGHRS, CDR2 YFSETQ. Run at survey level, the immunoSEQ assay was version v3.0. Data came from immunoSEQ multiplex PCR; TCRdb stores just in-frame clones and leaves some out. This table has 23,000 or so clones, approximately 80% appearing once. This sample comprised unsorted PBMCs, obtained 0.2 years after starting antiretroviral therapy. This TCR was recovered from a woman aged 25 to 39 with HIV. The chain joins TRBV5-1 to TRBJ1-2, with unresolved D. CDR3 in DNA: TGCGCCAGCAGCTTGGCGGTCCATACGGTAGATGGCTACACCTTC. Protein sequence: CASSLAVHTVDGYTF. Full variable domain (rest looked up from reference TRBV5-1 and TRBJ1-2): KAGVTQTPRYLIKTRGQQVTLSCSPISGHRSVSWYQQTPGQGLQFLFEYFSETQRNKGNFPGRFSGRQFSNSRSEMNVSTLELGDSALYLCASSLAVHTVDGYTFGSGTRLTVV.